In its sample, the clone carrying this T cell receptor (beta chain) was seen a few times. As yet, its antigen is unknown. The source of the sample is a study of T cell repertoires in cytomegalovirus infection. Background on the study: Based on public TCR beta signatures, there were indications of CMV infection and of a matching HLA type. The study's findings and limits: Totalled public TCR beta family frequency picked out people who carried CMV plus the relevant HLA. The study found HLA-C-restricted CMV-specific TCR beta clonotypes dominating the ex vivo response.

MiXCR, run by TCRdb on the reads, gives a single entry per CDR3 protein. The sample has about 150,000 distinct CDR3 sequences, around 22% seen once. Sequenced material: PBMCs. The sequence came from a human donor in good health (CMV status not recorded). Some clones in this sample may be carry-over from other donors' samples.

The CDR3, as DNA: TGTGCCAGCAGCCGGGACCGGGGGACAAACACCATATATTTT. This gives the protein CASSRDRGTNTIYF. The chain couples TRBV7-9 to TRBJ1-3, with a possible D match to TRBD1 (5 bases). The germline V gene encodes CDR1 SEHNR and CDR2 FQNEAQ (reference sequence). The length of the CDR3 is 14 residues. Trimming removed 5 bases at V and 6 bases at J, with 14 bases between.